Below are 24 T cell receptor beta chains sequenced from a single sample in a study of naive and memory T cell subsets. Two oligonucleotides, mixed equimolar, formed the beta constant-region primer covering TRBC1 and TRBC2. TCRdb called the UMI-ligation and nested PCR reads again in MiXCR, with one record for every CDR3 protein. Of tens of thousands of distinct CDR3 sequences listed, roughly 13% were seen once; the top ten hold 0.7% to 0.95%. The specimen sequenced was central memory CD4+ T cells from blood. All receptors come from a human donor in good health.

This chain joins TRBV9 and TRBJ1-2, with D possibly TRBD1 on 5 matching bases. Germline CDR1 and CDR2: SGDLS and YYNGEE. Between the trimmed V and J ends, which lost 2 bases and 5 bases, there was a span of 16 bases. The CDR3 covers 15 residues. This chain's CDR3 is CASSVALRGNYGYTF. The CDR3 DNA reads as TGTGCCAGCAGCGTGGCCCTGAGGGGAAATTATGGCTACACCTTC.

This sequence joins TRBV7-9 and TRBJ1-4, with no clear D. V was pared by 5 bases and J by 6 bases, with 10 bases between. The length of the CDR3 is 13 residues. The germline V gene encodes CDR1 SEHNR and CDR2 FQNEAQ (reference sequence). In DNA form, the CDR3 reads TGTGCCAGCAGCAAGGACGGCTATGAAAAACTGTTTTTT. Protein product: CASSKDGYEKLFF.

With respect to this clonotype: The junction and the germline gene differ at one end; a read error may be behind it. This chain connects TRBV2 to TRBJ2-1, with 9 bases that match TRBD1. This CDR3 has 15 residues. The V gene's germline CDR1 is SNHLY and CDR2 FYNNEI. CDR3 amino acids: CASSLDRGLYNELFF. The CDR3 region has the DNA TGTGCCAGCAGTCTGGACAGGGGATTATACAATGAGCTGTTCTTC.

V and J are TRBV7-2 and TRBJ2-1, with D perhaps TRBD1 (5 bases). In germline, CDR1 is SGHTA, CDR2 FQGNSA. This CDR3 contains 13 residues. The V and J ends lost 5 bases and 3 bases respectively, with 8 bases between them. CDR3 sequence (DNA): TGTGCCAGCAGCGACGACAGCTACAATGAGCAGTTCTTC. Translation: CASSDDSYNEQFF.

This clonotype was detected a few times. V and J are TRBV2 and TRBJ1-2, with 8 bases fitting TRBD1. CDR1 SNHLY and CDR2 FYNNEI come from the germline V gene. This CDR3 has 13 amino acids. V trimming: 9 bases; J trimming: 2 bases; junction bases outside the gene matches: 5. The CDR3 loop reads CASRTGINYGYTF. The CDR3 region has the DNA TGTGCCAGTCGGACAGGGATCAACTATGGCTACACCTTC.

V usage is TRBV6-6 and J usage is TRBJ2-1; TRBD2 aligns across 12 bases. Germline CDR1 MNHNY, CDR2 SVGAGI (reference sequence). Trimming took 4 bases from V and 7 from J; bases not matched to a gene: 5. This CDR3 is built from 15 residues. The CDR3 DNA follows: TGTGCCAGCAGTTCTAGCGGGAGGGCCCTAAATGAGCAGTTCTTC. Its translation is CASSSSGRALNEQFF.

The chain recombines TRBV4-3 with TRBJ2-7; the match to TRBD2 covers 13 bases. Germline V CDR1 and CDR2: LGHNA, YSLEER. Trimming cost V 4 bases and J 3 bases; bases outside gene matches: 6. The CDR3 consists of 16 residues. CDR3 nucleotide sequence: TGCGCCAGCAGCCGTGAACTAGCGGGAGGGGTCTACGAGCAGTACTTC. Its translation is CASSRELAGGVYEQYF.

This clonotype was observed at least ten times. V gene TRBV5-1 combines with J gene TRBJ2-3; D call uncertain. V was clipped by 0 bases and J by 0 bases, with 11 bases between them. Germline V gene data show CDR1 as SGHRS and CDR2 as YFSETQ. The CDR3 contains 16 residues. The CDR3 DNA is TGCGCCAGCAGCTTGGGTCCCTTGGGAAGCACAGATACGCAGTATTTT. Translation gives CASSLGPLGSTDTQYF.

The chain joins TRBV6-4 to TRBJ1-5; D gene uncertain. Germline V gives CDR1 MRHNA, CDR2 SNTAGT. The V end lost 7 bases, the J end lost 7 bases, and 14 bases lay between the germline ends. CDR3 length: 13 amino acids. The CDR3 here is CASTEEGYQPQHF. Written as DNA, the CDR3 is TGTGCCAGCACCGAGGAAGGGTACCAGCCCCAGCATTTT.

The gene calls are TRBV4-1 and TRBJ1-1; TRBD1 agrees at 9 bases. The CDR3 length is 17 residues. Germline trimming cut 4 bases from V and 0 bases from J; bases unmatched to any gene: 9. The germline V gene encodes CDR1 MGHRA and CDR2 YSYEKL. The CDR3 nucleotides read TGCGCCAGCAGCCCGTCGGGACAGGGCGGTCTGAACACTGAAGCTTTCTTT. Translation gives CASSPSGQGGLNTEAFF.

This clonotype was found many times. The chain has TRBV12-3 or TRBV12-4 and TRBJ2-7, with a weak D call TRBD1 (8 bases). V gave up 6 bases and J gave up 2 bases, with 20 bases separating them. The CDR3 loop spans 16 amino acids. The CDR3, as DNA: TGTGCCAGCAGACGCGGGGGACAGGCCGCCGCCTACGAGCAGTACTTC. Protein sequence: CASRRGGQAAAYEQYF.

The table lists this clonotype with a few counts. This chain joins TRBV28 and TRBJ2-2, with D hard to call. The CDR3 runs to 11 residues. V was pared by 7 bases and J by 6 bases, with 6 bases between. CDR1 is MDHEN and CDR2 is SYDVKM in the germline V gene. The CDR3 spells CASTNAGELFF. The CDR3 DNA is TGTGCCAGCACCAATGCCGGGGAGCTGTTTTTT.

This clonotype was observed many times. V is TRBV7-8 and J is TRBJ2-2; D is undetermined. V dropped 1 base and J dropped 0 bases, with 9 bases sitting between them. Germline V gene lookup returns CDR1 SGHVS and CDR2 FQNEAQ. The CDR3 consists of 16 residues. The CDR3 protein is CASSLGQVTNTGELFF. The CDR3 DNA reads TGTGCCAGCAGCTTAGGTCAGGTCACGAACACCGGGGAGCTGTTTTTT. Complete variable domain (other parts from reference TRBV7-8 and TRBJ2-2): GAGVSQSPRYKVAKRGQDVALRCDPISGHVSLFWYQQALGQGPEFLTYFQNEAQLDKSGLPSDRFFAERPEGSVSTLKIQRTQQEDSAVYLCASSLGQVTNTGELFFGEGSRLTVL.

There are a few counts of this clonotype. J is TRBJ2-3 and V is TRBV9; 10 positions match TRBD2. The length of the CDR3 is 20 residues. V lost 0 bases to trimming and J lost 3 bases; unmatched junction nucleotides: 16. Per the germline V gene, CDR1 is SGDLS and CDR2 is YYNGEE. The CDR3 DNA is TGTGCCAGCAGCGTAGGGGTTAGCGGGAGGAGTGGTTTCGGGACAGATACGCAGTATTTT. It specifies CASSVGVSGRSGFGTDTQYF.

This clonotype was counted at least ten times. CDR3 DNA: TGTGCCAGCAGCTTTGAATATGCCTACAATGAGCAGTTCTTC. Protein product: CASSFEYAYNEQFF. The chain couples TRBV11-2 to TRBJ2-1, with D unclear. With 3 bases removed from V and 2 bases from J, the gap between germline ends came to 8 bases. The CDR3 is 14 residues long. Germline CDR1 SGHAT, CDR2 FQNNGV.

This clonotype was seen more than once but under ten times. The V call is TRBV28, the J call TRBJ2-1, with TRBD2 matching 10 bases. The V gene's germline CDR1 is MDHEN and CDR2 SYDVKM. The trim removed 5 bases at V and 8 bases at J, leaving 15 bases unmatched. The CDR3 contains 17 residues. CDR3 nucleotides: TGTGCCAGCAGTCCCCTCCCTAGCGGGAGTTCGACCCATGAGCAGTTCTTC. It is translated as CASSPLPSGSSTHEQFF.

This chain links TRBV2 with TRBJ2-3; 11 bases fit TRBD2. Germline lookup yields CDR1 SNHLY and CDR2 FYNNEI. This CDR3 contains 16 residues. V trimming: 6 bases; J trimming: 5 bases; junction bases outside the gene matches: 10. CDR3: CASSRTSGSFKDTQYF. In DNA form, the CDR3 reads TGTGCCAGCAGCCGAACTAGCGGGAGTTTTAAAGATACGCAGTATTTT.

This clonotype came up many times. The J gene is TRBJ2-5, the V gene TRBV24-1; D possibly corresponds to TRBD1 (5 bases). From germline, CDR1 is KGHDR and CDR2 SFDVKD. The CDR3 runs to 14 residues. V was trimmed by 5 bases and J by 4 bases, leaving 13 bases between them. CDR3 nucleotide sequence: TGTGCCACCAGTGCGGCAGGGCCGGGAGAGACCCAGTACTTC. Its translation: CATSAAGPGETQYF.

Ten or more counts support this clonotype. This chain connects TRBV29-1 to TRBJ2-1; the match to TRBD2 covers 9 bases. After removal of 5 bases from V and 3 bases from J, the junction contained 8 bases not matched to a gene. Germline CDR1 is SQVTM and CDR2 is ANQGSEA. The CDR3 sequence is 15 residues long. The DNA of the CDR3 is TGCAGCGTTTCCCCTAGCGGGATCGGCTACAATGAGCAGTTCTTC. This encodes CSVSPSGIGYNEQFF.

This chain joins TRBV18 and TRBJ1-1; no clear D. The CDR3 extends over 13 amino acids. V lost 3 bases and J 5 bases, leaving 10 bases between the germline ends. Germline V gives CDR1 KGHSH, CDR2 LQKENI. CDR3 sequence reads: CASSPTLDTEAFF. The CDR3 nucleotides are TGTGCCAGCTCACCGACGCTGGATACTGAAGCTTTCTTT. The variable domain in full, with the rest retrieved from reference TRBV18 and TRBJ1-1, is NAGVMQNPRHLVRRRGQEARLRCSPMKGHSHVYWYRQLPEEGLKFMVYLQKENIIDESGMPKERFSAEFPKEGPSILRIQQVVRGDSAAYFCASSPTLDTEAFFGQGTRLTVV.

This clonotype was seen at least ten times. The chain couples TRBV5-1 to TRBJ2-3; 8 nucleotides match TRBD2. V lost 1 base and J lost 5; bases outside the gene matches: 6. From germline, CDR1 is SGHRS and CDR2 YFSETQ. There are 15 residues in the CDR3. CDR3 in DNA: TGCGCCAGCAGCTTGTTGGGACTAGTTAAAGATACGCAGTATTTT. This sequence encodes CASSLLGLVKDTQYF.

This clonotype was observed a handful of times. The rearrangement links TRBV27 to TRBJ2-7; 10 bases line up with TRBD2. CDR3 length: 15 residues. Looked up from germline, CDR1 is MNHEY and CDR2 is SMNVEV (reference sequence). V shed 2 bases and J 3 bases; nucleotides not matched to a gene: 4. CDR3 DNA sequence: TGTGCCAGCAGTTTAACTAGCGGGATAATCTACGAGCAGTACTTC. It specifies CASSLTSGIIYEQYF.

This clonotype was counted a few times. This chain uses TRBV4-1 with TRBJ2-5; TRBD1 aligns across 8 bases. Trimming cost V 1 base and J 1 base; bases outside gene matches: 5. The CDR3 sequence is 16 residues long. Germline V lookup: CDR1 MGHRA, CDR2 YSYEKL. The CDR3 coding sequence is TGCGCCAGCAGCCAAGGGGTAGGGACAGGCCAAGAGACCCAGTACTTC. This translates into CASSQGVGTGQETQYF.

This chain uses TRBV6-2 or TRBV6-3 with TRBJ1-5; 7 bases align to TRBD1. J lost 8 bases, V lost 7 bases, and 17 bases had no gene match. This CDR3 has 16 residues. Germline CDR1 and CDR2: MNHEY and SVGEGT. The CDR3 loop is CASNVHGTAPTEPQHF. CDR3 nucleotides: TGTGCCAGCAACGTCCACGGGACAGCCCCAACGGAGCCCCAGCATTTT.